The TCR beta chain described here comes from a study of T cells in Graves' hyperthyroidism and ophthalmopathy. Whole-study findings and limits: In the blood, most expanded thyroid clonotypes above 0.001 appeared as well. Median prediction lead before ophthalmopathy onset was around 6.9 months with the model.

V was cut by 7 bases and J by 6 bases, with 13 bases left in between. The V gene's germline CDR1 is MNHEY and CDR2 SMNVEV (reference sequence). This CDR3 spans 13 amino acids. This clonotype was recorded many times. Antigen unknown. Amplification of TCR beta CDR3 regions used RNA as the template. Initially, a first-round RT-PCR of the TCR CDR3 employed the HTBI primer set. TCRdb independently ran MiXCR on the multiplex PCR reads; one entry per CDR3 protein. The sample comprises almost 600,000 distinct CDR3 sequences, approximately 14% of which are singletons, and 5.8% rests with the top ten. The specimen was blood. The sequence was collected from a woman in her thirties with Graves' hyperthyroidism that later progressed to Graves' ophthalmopathy. J is TRBJ2-1 and V is TRBV27, with D perhaps assigned TRBD1 or TRBD2 (5 bases each). For the CDR3, the DNA is TGTGCCAGCACCTGGGGGTTAGCCAATGAGCAGTTCTTC. Protein sequence: CASTWGLANEQFF.